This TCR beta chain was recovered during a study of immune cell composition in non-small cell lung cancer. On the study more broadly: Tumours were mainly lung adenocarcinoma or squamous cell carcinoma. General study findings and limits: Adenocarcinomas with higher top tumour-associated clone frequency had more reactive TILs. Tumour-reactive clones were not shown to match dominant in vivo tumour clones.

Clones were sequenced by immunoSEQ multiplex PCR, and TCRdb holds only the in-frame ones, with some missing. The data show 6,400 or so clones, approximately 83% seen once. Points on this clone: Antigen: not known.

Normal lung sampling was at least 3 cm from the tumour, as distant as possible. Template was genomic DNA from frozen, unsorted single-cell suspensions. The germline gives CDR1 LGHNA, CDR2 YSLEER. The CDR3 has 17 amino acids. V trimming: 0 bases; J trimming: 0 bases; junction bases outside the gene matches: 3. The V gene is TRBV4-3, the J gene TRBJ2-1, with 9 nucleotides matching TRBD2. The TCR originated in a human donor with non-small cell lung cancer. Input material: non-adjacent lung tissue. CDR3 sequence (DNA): TGCGCCAGCAGCCAAGAATATAGCGGGAGCTCCTACAATGAGCAGTTCTTC. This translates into CASSQEYSGSSYNEQFF.